This T cell receptor beta chain was found in a study of blood T cell repertoires in COVID-19. As for the study in general: Whether acute or convalescent, the COVID-19 samples came from the United States, Italy and Spain. In each case, the material was cDNA or gDNA derived from T cells, B-cell-depleted T cells, or PBMCs.

Methods used by the authors: Scientists estimated how many nucleated cells there were by amplifying reference gene primers. The table came from immunoSEQ multiplex PCR; TCRdb's copy has only in-frame clones and leaves some out. The DNA was the basis for D and trimming; V, J and clone size are from that table. The sample yields about 70,000 clones, about 85% seen once. Regarding this clone: Distinct nucleotide sequences in the sample also encode this CDR3.

The CDR3 length is 14 residues. Germline values: CDR1 KGHSH, CDR2 LQKENI. V was shortened by 3 bases and J by 1 base, with 10 bases between the two germline ends. The source of this sequence is a man older than 75 with acute or convalescent COVID-19. The sequenced sample consisted of peripheral blood. The chain links TRBV18 to TRBJ2-7; D perhaps matches TRBD2 (6 bases). CDR3 DNA sequence: TGTGCCAGCTCACCCGGGACTGGATCCTACGAGCAGTACTTC. Its translation: CASSPGTGSYEQYF.